The 31 T cell receptor beta chains reported below all come from one sample, sequenced in a study of blood T cell repertoires in COVID-19. Assay used: immunoSEQ multiplex PCR; TCRdb lists only in-frame clones, some missing. Altogether around 300,000 clones are present, about nine tenths being singletons, with the ten largest covering 2.5% to 3%. The sample taken for sequencing was peripheral blood. The receptor set was obtained from a woman in her twenties or thirties with COVID-19, enrolled during active disease.

This clone has only one observation. The chain recombines TRBV2 with TRBJ1-6; TRBD1 might be the D (6 bases). Trimming stripped 5 bases from V and 7 bases from J, with 15 bases between. From germline, CDR1 is SNHLY and CDR2 FYNNEI. The CDR3 is made up of 15 amino acids. The CDR3 is CASSPSGARNSPLHF. Written as DNA, the CDR3 is TGTGCCAGCAGTCCTTCAGGGGCAAGGAATTCACCCCTCCACTTT. Drawing the rest from reference TRBV2 and TRBJ1-6, the complete variable domain is EPEVTQTPSHQVTQMGQEVILRCVPISNHLYFYWYRQILGQKVEFLVSFYNNEISEKSEIFDDQFSVERPDGSNFTLKIRSTKLEDSAMYFCASSPSGARNSPLHFGNGTRLTVT.

The chain joins TRBV4-1 to TRBJ2-1; 7 bases fit TRBD2. The ends lost 1 base at V and 8 bases at J; junction bases unmatched: 8. The CDR3 is 15 residues long. The V gene's germline CDR1 is MGHRA and CDR2 YSYEKL. In nucleotides, the CDR3 is TGCGCCAGCAGCCAAGCGGGAGGCCTAATGGATGAGCAGTTCTTC. Translation gives CASSQAGGLMDEQFF.

The chain employs TRBV11-3 and TRBJ1-1, with a tentative D call TRBD1 (5 bases). Trimming removed 1 base at V and 4 bases at J, with 13 bases between. Germline lookup yields CDR1 SGHNT and CDR2 YENEEA. The CDR3 is 15 amino acids. The CDR3 sequence: CASSLGGVGSTEAFF. The CDR3 region has the DNA TGTGCCAGCAGCTTAGGGGGGGTCGGGAGCACTGAAGCTTTCTTT.

The chain is built from TRBV30 and TRBJ1-5, with D uncertain. The CDR3 is 15 amino acids. Per the germline V gene, CDR1 is GTSNPN and CDR2 is SVGIG (reference sequence). Deletions cut 0 bases from V and 5 bases from J, with 14 bases between. In DNA form, the CDR3 reads TGTGCCTGGAGTGTACCGAGCCGACAAGATCAGCCCCAGCATTTT. Translated, it gives CAWSVPSRQDQPQHF.

The gene calls are TRBV5-6 and TRBJ1-4; D possibly corresponds to TRBD1 (6 bases). The V and J ends lost 3 bases and 8 bases respectively, with 23 bases between them. CDR1 SGHDT and CDR2 YYEEEE come from the germline V gene. The CDR3 covers 17 residues. CDR3 nucleotides: TGTGCCAGCAGCTGGGTGGGGGCGCGAGGGGAAGGAGAAAAACTGTTTTTT. It translates to CASSWVGARGEGEKLFF.

The chain couples TRBV27 to TRBJ2-7; 9 bases agree with TRBD1. The CDR3 covers 15 residues. Trimming cost V 3 bases and J 1 base; bases outside gene matches: 4. Looked up from germline, CDR1 is MNHEY and CDR2 is SMNVEV (reference sequence). CDR3 protein: CASSLGTGLSYEQYF. As DNA, the CDR3 is TGTGCCAGCAGTTTGGGGACAGGGTTATCCTACGAGCAGTACTTC.

This clone was detected once. The V gene is TRBV19, the J gene TRBJ1-3, with TRBD1 as a possible D gene (6 bases). The CDR3 has 18 residues. V was shortened by 7 bases and J by 0 bases, with 22 bases between the two germline ends. From germline, CDR1 is LNHDA and CDR2 SQIVND (reference sequence). DNA of the CDR3: TGTGCCAGTAATCAGTTCGCGGGGGCCCCACTCTCTGGAAACACCATATATTTT. Translation: CASNQFAGAPLSGNTIYF.

The V gene is TRBV4-1, the J gene TRBJ2-3; 11 bases map to TRBD2. The length of the CDR3 is 15 residues. The germline CDR1 and CDR2 sequences are MGHRA and YSYEKL. V shed 5 bases, J shed 6 bases, and the junction held 7 bases outside the gene matches. The CDR3 DNA sequence: TGCGCCAGCAGCACGACATCTAGCGGGAGGGATACGCAGTATTTT. Translation gives CASSTTSSGRDTQYF.

The rearrangement links TRBV6-5 to TRBJ1-2, with TRBD1 matching 9 bases. Trimming cost V 7 bases and J 7 bases; bases outside gene matches: 13. Germline V gives CDR1 MNHEY, CDR2 SVGAGI. The CDR3 consists of 15 residues. CDR3 loop: CASIPPDRDRAGYTF. The CDR3 nucleotides read TGTGCCAGCATCCCTCCGGACCGGGACAGGGCTGGCTACACCTTC.

This sequence joins TRBV2 and TRBJ1-1; the D gene is possibly TRBD1 (6 bases). The CDR3 has 14 residues. Germline V gene data show CDR1 as SNHLY and CDR2 as FYNNEI. Between the trimmed V and J ends, which lost 6 bases and 10 bases, there was a span of 21 bases. Here the CDR3 reads CASRNFQQGGSAFF. CDR3 coding DNA: TGTGCCAGCAGAAATTTTCAACAGGGAGGGTCAGCTTTCTTT.

DNA of the CDR3: TGTGCCAGCAGCTTAGAGGGACTAGCTGGTAACGAGCAGTACTTC. Translated, it gives CASSLEGLAGNEQYF. This rearrangement joins TRBV11-2 to TRBJ2-7; TRBD2 matches at 9 bases. Germline CDR1 reads SGHAT; CDR2 reads FQNNGV. The CDR3 is 15 residues long. V was pared by 0 bases and J by 5 bases, with 5 bases of the junction left unmatched.

The chain is built from TRBV7-6 and TRBJ2-7; 8 bases agree with TRBD2. CDR3 length: 14 amino acids. CDR1 is SGHVS and CDR2 is FNYEAQ in the germline V gene. V was clipped by 2 bases and J by 4 bases; unmatched bases: 4. The CDR3 sequence is CASSLRAGAYEQYF. The CDR3 DNA reads TGTGCCAGCAGCTTACGAGCGGGAGCTTACGAGCAGTACTTC.

The chain employs TRBV29-1 and TRBJ2-7, with TRBD2 identical over 9 bases. The CDR3 consists of 12 residues. V shed 5 bases, J shed 2 bases, and the junction held 1 base outside the gene matches. Germline V gene sequence: CDR1 SQVTM, CDR2 ANQGSEA. Written as DNA, the CDR3 is TGCAGCGTTAGACTAGCGGCCTACGAGCAGTACTTC. Translation gives CSVRLAAYEQYF.

This clone was counted once. The V gene is TRBV10-3, the J gene TRBJ1-5; 10 bases map to TRBD1. CDR1 is ENHRY and CDR2 is SYGVKD in the germline V gene. Trimming cost V 3 bases and J 0 bases; bases outside gene matches: 5. The CDR3 is 17 amino acids. CDR3 sequence reads: CAISDPRTGGSNQPQHF. The CDR3 bases are TGTGCCATCAGTGATCCTAGGACAGGGGGTAGCAATCAGCCCCAGCATTTT.

The chain is built from TRBV7-8 and TRBJ2-7, with 7 bases identical to TRBD1. Looked up from germline, CDR1 is SGHVS and CDR2 is FQNEAQ. The CDR3 loop spans 17 amino acids. Trimming removed 4 bases from V and 0 bases from J; junction bases left unmatched: 12. The CDR3 coding sequence is TGTGCCAGCAGCTCCCCGACATCGGGACAGTACTCCTACGAGCAGTACTTC. Protein sequence: CASSSPTSGQYSYEQYF.

The CDR3 DNA reads TGTGCCAGCAGCTTAGCAGCGGTCTCCTACAATGAGCAGTTCTTC. Translated, it gives CASSLAAVSYNEQFF. This chain joins TRBV7-2 and TRBJ2-1; possibly TRBD2 for D (5 bases). Trimming removed 0 bases at V and 0 bases at J, with 6 bases between. Germline assignment: CDR1 SGHTA and CDR2 FQGNSA. The CDR3 spans 15 residues.

The chain has TRBV19 and TRBJ1-5, with D hard to call. Trimming left V 3 bases short and J 7 bases short, with 10 bases between. This CDR3 comprises 13 residues. CDR1 is LNHDA, CDR2 SQIVND, per germline (reference sequence). The CDR3 here is CASSIGWEQPQHF. As DNA, the CDR3 is TGTGCCAGTAGTATTGGGTGGGAGCAGCCCCAGCATTTT.

In this sample, this clone turned up once. The chain carries TRBV7-9 and TRBJ2-7; D ambiguous. Germline CDR1 is SEHNR and CDR2 is FQNEAQ (reference sequence). Trimming removed 4 bases at V and 0 bases at J, with 7 bases between. The CDR3 is made up of 13 amino acids. The CDR3: CASSSLSSYEQYF. CDR3 nucleotides: TGTGCCAGCAGCTCCTTGAGCTCCTACGAGCAGTACTTC.

J is TRBJ1-2 and V is TRBV7-2, with 9 bases matching TRBD1. Germline V gene data show CDR1 as SGHTA and CDR2 as FQGNSA. The CDR3 is 14 residues long. Losses at the gene ends were 1 base for V and 8 bases for J; bases not matched to a gene: 5. The CDR3 region is CASSLDRGRFGYTF. As DNA, the CDR3 is TGTGCCAGCAGCTTAGACAGGGGGCGTTTCGGCTACACCTTC.

The DNA of the CDR3 is TGTGCCAGCTCACCCGGACTAGCGGGAGGCAAATACGAGCAGTACTTC. The encoded protein is CASSPGLAGGKYEQYF. The rearrangement links TRBV18 to TRBJ2-7; TRBD2 aligns across 14 bases. Trimming removed 3 bases from V and 4 bases from J; junction bases left unmatched: 5. The CDR3 length is 16 residues. Germline V CDR1 and CDR2: KGHSH, LQKENI. The entire variable domain, with the rest obtained from reference TRBV18 and TRBJ2-7, is as follows: NAGVMQNPRHLVRRRGQEARLRCSPMKGHSHVYWYRQLPEEGLKFMVYLQKENIIDESGMPKERFSAEFPKEGPSILRIQQVVRGDSAAYFCASSPGLAGGKYEQYFGPGTRLTVT.

This chain links TRBV25-1 with TRBJ1-5, with 12 bases matching TRBD1. In germline, CDR1 is MGHDK, CDR2 SYGVNS. Trimming removed 6 bases from V and 3 bases from J; junction bases left unmatched: 12. The length of the CDR3 is 18 residues. The CDR3 coding sequence is TGTGCCAGCAGCCGGGACAGGGGGCCAACGGATGACAATCAGCCCCAGCATTTT. This sequence encodes CASSRDRGPTDDNQPQHF.

This CDR3 is CASSLDGGASGSDEQFF. CDR3 nucleotide sequence: TGTGCCAGCAGCTTAGATGGGGGGGCTAGCGGGAGCGATGAGCAGTTCTTC. The V call is TRBV7-2, the J call TRBJ2-1, with TRBD2 identical over 10 bases. J lost 8 bases, V lost 1 base, and 11 bases had no gene match. Germline V gene data show CDR1 as SGHTA and CDR2 as FQGNSA. There are 17 residues in the CDR3.

The V and J genes are TRBV5-1 and TRBJ1-1; unclear D gene. Trimming stripped 4 bases from V and 6 bases from J, with 19 bases between. This CDR3 region has 15 residues. CDR1 and CDR2 (germline): SGHRS, YFSETQ. The CDR3 reads CASSLEAPREAEAFF. The CDR3 region has the DNA TGCGCCAGCAGCCTAGAGGCCCCAAGGGAGGCTGAAGCTTTCTTT.

Only one count was recorded for this clone. CDR3 DNA sequence: TGCAGCGTTTCGGTGCAAAAAGCCGGCTACACCTTC. Translating gives CSVSVQKAGYTF. The V call is TRBV29-1, the J call TRBJ1-2; D remains ambiguous. Trimming removed 5 bases from V and 8 bases from J, with 15 bases in between. This CDR3 spans 12 amino acids. Germline V lookup: CDR1 SQVTM, CDR2 ANQGSEA.

The chain links TRBV7-2 to TRBJ1-1, with TRBD1 matching 9 bases. CDR3 size: 16 residues. Looked up from germline, CDR1 is SGHTA and CDR2 is FQGNSA. The V gene end was trimmed by 1 base and the J gene end by 5 bases; junction bases not matched to a gene: 8. The CDR3 DNA follows: TGTGCCAGCAGCTTAGGGCCGACAGGGGGAGGTACTGAAGCTTTCTTT. It translates to CASSLGPTGGGTEAFF.

The chain carries TRBV10-3 and TRBJ2-3; D is uncertain. The CDR3 runs 13 residues. V lost 0 bases and J 4 bases, leaving 5 bases between the germline ends. The germline gives CDR1 ENHRY, CDR2 SYGVKD. CDR3 DNA: TGTGCCATCAGTGAGTCGAGTTCAGATACGCAGTATTTT. Its protein is CAISESSSDTQYF.

This chain uses TRBV6-5 with TRBJ2-1; 9 nucleotides match TRBD2. The length of the CDR3 is 14 residues. Germline lookup yields CDR1 MNHEY and CDR2 SVGAGI. Losses at the gene ends were 6 bases for V and 5 bases for J; bases not matched to a gene: 5. The CDR3 region has the DNA TGTGCCAGCAGGCGGCGGGAGGGGCACAATGAGCAGTTCTTC. The encoded protein is CASRRREGHNEQFF.

The V call is TRBV7-2, the J call TRBJ2-1, with 15 bases identical to TRBD2. This CDR3 has 16 amino acids. V lost 1 base to trimming and J lost 6 bases; unmatched junction nucleotides: 1. Per germline, CDR1 SGHTA and CDR2 FQGNSA. The CDR3 DNA reads as TGTGCCAGCAGCTTAGAGGGACTAGCGGGAGGCAATGAGCAGTTCTTC. Translation gives CASSLEGLAGGNEQFF.

V usage is TRBV18 and J usage is TRBJ1-3; 9 nucleotides align to TRBD1. The CDR3 spans 15 residues. J was trimmed by 0 bases and V by 5 bases; bases with no gene match: 2. Germline values: CDR1 KGHSH, CDR2 LQKENI. Here the CDR3 reads CASSSGQGSGNTIYF. The CDR3 DNA follows: TGTGCCAGCTCATCGGGACAGGGCTCTGGAAACACCATATATTTT.

For the CDR3, the DNA is TGTGCCAGCAGCGCCTTGCCGGGGGGAGGGGAGCCATACCCTAGCAATCAGCCCCAGCATTTT. Amino acids: CASSALPGGGEPYPSNQPQHF. The rearrangement links TRBV9 to TRBJ1-5; D might be TRBD1 (5 bases). The CDR3 length is 21 residues. V was shortened by 3 bases and J by 0 bases, with 28 bases between the two germline ends. The germline CDR1 and CDR2 sequences are SGDLS and YYNGEE.

This sequence joins TRBV19 and TRBJ1-3; possibly TRBD1 for D (6 bases). Trimming took off 6 bases at V and 0 bases at J, with 9 bases between the two ends. The CDR3 is 14 amino acids. Germline CDR1 is LNHDA and CDR2 is SQIVND (reference sequence). The CDR3 nucleotides read TGTGCCAGTAGGGGACAATACTCTGGAAACACCATATATTTT. Protein product: CASRGQYSGNTIYF.